This T cell receptor (beta chain) was obtained from a study of T cells after yellow fever vaccination. Study-level points and caveats: Overall, a small share of clonotypes was seen in both CD4 and CD8 compartments. Highly abundant clonotypes carried over from the bulk population could end up in FACS-sorted repertoires as contaminants. Among primary-vaccination clones, most reappeared after the booster, at about 95% for CD4 and around 91% for CD8. Weaker overall, the secondary response nonetheless peaked faster (day 5 versus 15).

TCRdb itself ran the 5' RACE reads through MiXCR, one entry per CDR3 protein. The repertoire has 310,000 or so distinct CDR3 sequences, less than 4.5% of them found once; the top ten carry 23%. This clonotype showed up many times. Its matching antigen is unknown. Germline loops: CDR1 MGHRA, CDR2 YSYEKL. CDR3 size: 13 residues. V lost 10 bases and J 1 base, leaving 13 bases between the germline ends. Sequencing used PBMCs, obtained on the day of the yellow fever booster vaccination. The chain has TRBV4-1 and TRBJ1-1; D is ambiguous. This clonotype originated in a man younger than 35 who received the YFV17D yellow fever vaccine. The CDR3 nucleotides read TGCGCCACCAGAGAGACGGGGAACACTGAAGCTTTCTTT. Translation: CATRETGNTEAFF.